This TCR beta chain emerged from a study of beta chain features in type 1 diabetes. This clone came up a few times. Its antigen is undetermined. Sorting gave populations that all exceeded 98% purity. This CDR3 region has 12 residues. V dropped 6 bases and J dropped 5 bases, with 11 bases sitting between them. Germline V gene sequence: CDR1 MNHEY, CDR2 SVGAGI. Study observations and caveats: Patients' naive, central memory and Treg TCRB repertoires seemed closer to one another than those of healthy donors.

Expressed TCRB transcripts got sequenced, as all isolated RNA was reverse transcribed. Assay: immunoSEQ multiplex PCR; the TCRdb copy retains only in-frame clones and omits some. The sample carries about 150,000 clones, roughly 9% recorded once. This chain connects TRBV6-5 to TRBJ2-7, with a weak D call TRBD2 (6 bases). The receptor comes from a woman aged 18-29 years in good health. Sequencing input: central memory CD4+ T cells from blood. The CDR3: CASRDYADEQYF. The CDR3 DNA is TGTGCCAGCAGGGACTACGCCGACGAGCAGTACTTC.